This TCR beta chain comes out of a study of tumor-infiltrating lymphocytes in primary liver carcinoma. Study-wide background: Tumor staging was T1-T3 N0M0; sizes spanned about 4.2 to 11 cm across.

The CDR3 consists of 13 residues. Germline V gene sequence: CDR1 MNHEY, CDR2 SVGAGI. Without any cell sorting, about 19-31 mg of bulk tissue yielded co-extracted RNA and DNA. Starting from approximately 470 ng of total RNA, TCR beta cDNA was produced with a primer in the constant region. Three nested multiplex PCR rounds, a slightly modified ARM-PCR, produced the libraries for TCR beta. Each of the first two PCR rounds ran roughly 9 cycles with TRBV1-TRBV30 forward and C-beta reverse primers. TCRdb redid the calling of the multiplex PCR reads with MiXCR, one entry per CDR3 protein. The sample consists of about 210,000 distinct CDR3 sequences, around 85% of them appearing once. In regard to this clonotype: Compared with germline, one end of the junction differs, possibly owing to a read error.

The receptor was derived from a man aged 35 to 55 with primary liver carcinoma and hepatitis B virus infection. The specimen was tumor tissue from primary liver carcinoma. The chain uses TRBV6-5 and TRBJ1-2, with D possibly being TRBD1 (5 bases). The CDR3 DNA is TGTGCCAGCAGAGGGGACGAGACGTATGGCCACACCTTC. Residues: CASRGDETYGHTF.